This T cell receptor (beta chain) was obtained from a study of T cells expressing NK-cell markers. Study-level points and caveats: The share of CD8+ T cells held by dominant NKG2C+ clonotypes was about 1.0-8% in roughly 6 donors. Uncertainty persisted over the HCMV specificity of expanded NKG2C+ T cell clones.

TCRdb reprocessed the 5' RACE reads and keeps a single row for each CDR3 protein, giving no DNA. The sample table includes more than 250,000 distinct CDR3 sequences. Germline-derived CDR1 and CDR2 are SGDLS and YYNGEE. The CDR3 has 12 residues. Remarks on this clonotype: Its antigen is not known.

What was sequenced was blood T cells: a sorted CD56 or NKG2C T cell subset, CD4+ or CD8+ T cells, or bulk PBMC T cells (not recorded which). The V call is TRBV9, the J call TRBJ1-2; as DNA is missing, the TRBD1 call by TCRdb cannot be tested. The clonotype originates from a man aged 18 to 29 in good health. The chain's CDR3 is CASSVLGGGYTF.